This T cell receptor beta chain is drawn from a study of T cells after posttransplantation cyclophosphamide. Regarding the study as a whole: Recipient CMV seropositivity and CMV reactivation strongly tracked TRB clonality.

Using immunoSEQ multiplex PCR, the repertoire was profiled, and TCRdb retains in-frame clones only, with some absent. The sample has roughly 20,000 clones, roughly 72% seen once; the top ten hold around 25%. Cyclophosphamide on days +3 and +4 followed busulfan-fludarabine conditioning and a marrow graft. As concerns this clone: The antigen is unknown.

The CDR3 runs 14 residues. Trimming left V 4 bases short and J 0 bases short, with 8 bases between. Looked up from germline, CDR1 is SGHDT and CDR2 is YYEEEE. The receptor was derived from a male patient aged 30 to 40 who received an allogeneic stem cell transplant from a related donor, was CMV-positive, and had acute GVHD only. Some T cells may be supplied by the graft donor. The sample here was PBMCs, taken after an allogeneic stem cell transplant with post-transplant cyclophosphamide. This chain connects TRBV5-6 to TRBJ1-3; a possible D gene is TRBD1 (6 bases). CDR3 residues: CASSGQSSGNTIYF. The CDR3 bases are TGTGCCAGCAGCGGACAGAGCTCTGGAAACACCATATATTTT.